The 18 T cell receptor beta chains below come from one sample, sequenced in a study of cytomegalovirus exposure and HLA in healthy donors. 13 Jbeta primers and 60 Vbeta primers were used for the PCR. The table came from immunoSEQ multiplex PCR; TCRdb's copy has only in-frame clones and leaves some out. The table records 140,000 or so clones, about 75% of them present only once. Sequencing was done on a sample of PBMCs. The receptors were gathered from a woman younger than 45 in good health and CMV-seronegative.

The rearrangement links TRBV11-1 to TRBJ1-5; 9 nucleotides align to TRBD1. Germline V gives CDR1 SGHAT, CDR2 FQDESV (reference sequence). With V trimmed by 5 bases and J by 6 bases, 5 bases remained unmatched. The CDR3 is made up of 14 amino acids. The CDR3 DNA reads TGTGCCAGCAGCGCGGGACAGGGTTTTCAGCCCCAGCATTTT. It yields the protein CASSAGQGFQPQHF. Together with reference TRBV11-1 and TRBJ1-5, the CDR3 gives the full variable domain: EAEVAQSPRYKITEKSQAVAFWCDPISGHATLYWYRQILGQGPELLVQFQDESVVDDSQLPKDRFSAERLKGVDSTLKIQPAELGDSAMYLCASSAGQGFQPQHFGDGTRLSIL.

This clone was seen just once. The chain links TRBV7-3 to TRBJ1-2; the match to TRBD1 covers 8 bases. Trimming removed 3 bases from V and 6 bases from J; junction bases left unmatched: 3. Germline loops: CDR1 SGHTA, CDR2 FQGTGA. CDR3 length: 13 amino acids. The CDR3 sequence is CASSFGQGHGYTF. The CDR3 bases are TGTGCCAGCAGCTTCGGACAGGGCCATGGCTACACCTTC.

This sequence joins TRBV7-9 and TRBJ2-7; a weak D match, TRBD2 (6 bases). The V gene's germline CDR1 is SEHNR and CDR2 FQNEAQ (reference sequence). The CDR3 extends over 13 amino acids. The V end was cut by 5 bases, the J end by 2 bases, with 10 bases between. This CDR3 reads CASSKGRPYEQYF. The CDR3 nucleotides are TGTGCCAGCAGCAAGGGGAGGCCCTACGAGCAGTACTTC.

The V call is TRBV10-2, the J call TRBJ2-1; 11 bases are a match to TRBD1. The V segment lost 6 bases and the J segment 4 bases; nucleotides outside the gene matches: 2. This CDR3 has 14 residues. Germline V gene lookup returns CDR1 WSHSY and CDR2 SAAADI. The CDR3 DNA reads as TGCGCCAGCAGGGGACAGGGGGTTTACAATGAGCAGTTCTTC. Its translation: CASRGQGVYNEQFF.

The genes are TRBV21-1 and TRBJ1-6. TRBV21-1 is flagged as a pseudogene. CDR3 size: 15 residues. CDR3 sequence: CASSKGGTANSPLHF. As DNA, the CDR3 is TGTGCCAGCAGCAAAGGCGGGACTGCTAATTCACCCCTCCACTTT.

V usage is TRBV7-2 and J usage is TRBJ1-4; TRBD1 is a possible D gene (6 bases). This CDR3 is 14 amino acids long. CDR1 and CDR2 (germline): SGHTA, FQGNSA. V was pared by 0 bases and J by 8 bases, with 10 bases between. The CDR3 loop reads CASSLAAGEEKLFF. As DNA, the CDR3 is TGTGCCAGCAGCTTAGCTGCAGGGGAGGAAAAACTGTTTTTT.

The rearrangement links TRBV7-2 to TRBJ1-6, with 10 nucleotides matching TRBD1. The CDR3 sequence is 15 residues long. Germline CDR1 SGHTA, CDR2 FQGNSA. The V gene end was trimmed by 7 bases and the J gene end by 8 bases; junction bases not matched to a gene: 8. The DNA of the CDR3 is TGTGCCAGCACACCCGAGGGACAGGGGTATTCACCCCTCCACTTT. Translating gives CASTPEGQGYSPLHF.

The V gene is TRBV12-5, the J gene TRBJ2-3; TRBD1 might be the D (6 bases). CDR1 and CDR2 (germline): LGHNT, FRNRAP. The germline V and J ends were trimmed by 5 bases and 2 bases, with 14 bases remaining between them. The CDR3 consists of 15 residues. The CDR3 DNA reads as TGTGCTAGTGGTCAGCAGGGGTTGTCCACAGATACGCAGTATTTT. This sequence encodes CASGQQGLSTDTQYF.

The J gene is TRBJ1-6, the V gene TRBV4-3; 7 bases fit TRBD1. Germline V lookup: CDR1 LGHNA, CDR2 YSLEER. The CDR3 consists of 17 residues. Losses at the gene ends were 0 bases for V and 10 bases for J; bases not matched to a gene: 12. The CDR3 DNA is TGCGCCAGCAGCCAAGAAGCCCGCCCGACAGGGCCATCACCCCTCCACTTT. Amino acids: CASSQEARPTGPSPLHF.

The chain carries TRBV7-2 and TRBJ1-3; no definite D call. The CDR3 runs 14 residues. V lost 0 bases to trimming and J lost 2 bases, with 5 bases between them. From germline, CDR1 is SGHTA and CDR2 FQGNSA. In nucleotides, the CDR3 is TGTGCCAGCAGCTTAGCGCCGGCTGGAAACACCATATATTTT. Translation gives CASSLAPAGNTIYF.

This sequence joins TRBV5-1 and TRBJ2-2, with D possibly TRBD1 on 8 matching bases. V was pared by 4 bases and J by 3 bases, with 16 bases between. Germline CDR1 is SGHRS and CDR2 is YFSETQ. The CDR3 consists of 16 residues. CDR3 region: CASSTRTGRDTGELFF. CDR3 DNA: TGCGCCAGCAGCACCCGGACAGGGAGGGACACCGGGGAGCTGTTTTTT.

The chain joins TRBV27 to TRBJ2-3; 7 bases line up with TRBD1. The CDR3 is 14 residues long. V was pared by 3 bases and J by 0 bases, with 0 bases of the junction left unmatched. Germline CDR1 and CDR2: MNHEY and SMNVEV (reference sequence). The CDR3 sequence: CASSLGQSTDTQYF. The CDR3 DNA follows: TGTGCCAGCAGTTTGGGACAGAGCACAGATACGCAGTATTTT.

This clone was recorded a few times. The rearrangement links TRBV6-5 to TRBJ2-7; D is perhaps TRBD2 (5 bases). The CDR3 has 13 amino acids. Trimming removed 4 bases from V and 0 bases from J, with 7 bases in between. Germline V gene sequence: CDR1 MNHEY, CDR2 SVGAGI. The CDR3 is CASSLRDSYEQYF. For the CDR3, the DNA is TGTGCCAGCAGTTTACGGGACTCCTACGAGCAGTACTTC.

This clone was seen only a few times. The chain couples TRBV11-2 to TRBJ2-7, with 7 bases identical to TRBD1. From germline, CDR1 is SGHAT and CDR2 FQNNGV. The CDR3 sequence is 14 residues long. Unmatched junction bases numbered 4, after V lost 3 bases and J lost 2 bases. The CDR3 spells CASSLGTAPYEQYF. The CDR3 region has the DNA TGTGCCAGCAGCTTGGGGACAGCTCCCTACGAGCAGTACTTC.

This CDR3 is CASSLDGDTEAFF. The CDR3 DNA is TGTGCCAGCAGCTTAGACGGGGACACTGAAGCTTTCTTT. This chain links TRBV7-3 with TRBJ1-1; no definite D call. V gave up 2 bases and J gave up 3 bases, with 7 bases separating them. The germline V gene has CDR1 SGHTA and CDR2 FQGTGA. There are 13 residues in the CDR3.

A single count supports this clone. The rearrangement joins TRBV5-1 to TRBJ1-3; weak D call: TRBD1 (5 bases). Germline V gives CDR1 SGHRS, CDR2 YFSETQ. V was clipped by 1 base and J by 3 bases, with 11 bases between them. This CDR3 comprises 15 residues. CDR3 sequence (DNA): TGCGCCAGCAGCTTGACCCAGGGCGGTGGAAACACCATATATTTT. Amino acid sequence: CASSLTQGGGNTIYF.

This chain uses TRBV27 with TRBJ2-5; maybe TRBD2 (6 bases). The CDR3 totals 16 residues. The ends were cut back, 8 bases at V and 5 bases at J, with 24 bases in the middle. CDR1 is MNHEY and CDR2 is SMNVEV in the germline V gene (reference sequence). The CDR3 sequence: CASRVSGGLAGETQYF. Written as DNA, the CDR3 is TGTGCCAGCCGGGTTTCCGGAGGGCTAGCTGGGGAGACCCAGTACTTC.

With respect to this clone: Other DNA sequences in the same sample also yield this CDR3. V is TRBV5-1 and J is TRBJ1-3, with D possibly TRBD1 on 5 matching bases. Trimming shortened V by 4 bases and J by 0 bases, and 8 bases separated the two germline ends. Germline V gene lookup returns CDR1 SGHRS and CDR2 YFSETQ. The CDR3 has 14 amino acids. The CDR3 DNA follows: TGCGCCAGCAGCCCGGACAACTCTGGAAACACCATATATTTT. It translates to CASSPDNSGNTIYF.